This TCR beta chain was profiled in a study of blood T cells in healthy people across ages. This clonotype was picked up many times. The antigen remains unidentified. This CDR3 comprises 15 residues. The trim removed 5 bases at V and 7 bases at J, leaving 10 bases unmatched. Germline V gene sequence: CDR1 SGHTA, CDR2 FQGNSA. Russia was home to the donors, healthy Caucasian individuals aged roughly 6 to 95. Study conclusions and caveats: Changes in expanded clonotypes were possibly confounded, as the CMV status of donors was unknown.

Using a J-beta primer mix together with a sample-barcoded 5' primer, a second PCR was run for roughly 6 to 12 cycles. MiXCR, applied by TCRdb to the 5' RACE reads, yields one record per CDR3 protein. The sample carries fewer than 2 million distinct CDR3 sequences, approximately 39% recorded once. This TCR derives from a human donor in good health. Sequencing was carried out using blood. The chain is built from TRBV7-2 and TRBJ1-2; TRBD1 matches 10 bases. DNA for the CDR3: TGTGCCAGCAGCCGCCCGACAGGGGGCGCGGGTGGCTACACCTTC. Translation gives CASSRPTGGAGGYTF.